These 14 T cell receptor beta chains came from one sample sequenced in a study of blood T cell repertoires in COVID-19. The assay was immunoSEQ multiplex PCR, and TCRdb's table has in-frame clones only and misses some. The sample lists more than 25,000 clones, 80% to 95% seen once, with roughly 0.99% in the top ten. Sequenced material: peripheral blood. The source of these receptors is a man in his 70s with active or convalescent COVID-19.

This chain connects TRBV6-5 to TRBJ1-3, with D unresolved. Germline V gene sequence: CDR1 MNHEY, CDR2 SVGAGI. Trimming took off 7 bases at V and 5 bases at J, with 12 bases between the two ends. This CDR3 is built from 13 residues. The CDR3 DNA is TGTGCCAGCACCATTGACTTTCGAAACACCATATATTTT. Translation gives CASTIDFRNTIYF.

This clone appeared once. The gene calls are TRBV5-4 and TRBJ2-1; a possible D gene is TRBD1 (6 bases). V shed 3 bases and J shed 2 bases, with 9 bases lying between them. There are 14 residues in the CDR3. Germline V gives CDR1 SGHNT, CDR2 YYREEE (reference sequence). CDR3 region: CASSSDSTYNEQFF. The CDR3 nucleotides are TGTGCCAGCAGCTCGGACAGTACCTACAATGAGCAGTTCTTC.

The genes are TRBV4-2 and TRBJ2-5; 7 bases are shared with TRBD1. V dropped 3 bases and J dropped 6; count of bases not matched to a gene: 7. The germline CDR1 and CDR2 sequences are LGHNA and YNFKEQ. There are 14 residues in the CDR3. The CDR3 bases are TGTGCCAGCAGCCAGGGTGGGACAGATAAGACCCAGTACTTC. Translation: CASSQGGTDKTQYF.

This sequence joins TRBV29-1 and TRBJ2-3, with 11 positions matching TRBD2. The germline V gene has CDR1 SQVTM and CDR2 ANQGSEA. J gave up 2 bases and V 4 bases, and 5 bases lay outside the gene matches. The CDR3 extends over 15 amino acids. In DNA form, the CDR3 reads TGCAGCGTTGGGCGACTAGCGGGGCTCACAGATACGCAGTATTTT. Amino acids: CSVGRLAGLTDTQYF.

The chain combines TRBV28 with TRBJ2-7, with 9 positions matching TRBD1. Trimming at V came to 5 bases and at J to 3 bases, leaving 8 bases not matched to a gene. CDR3 size: 15 residues. Germline lookup yields CDR1 MDHEN and CDR2 SYDVKM. As DNA, the CDR3 is TGTGCCAGCAGTCCCCAGGACAGGGGAATCTACGAGCAGTACTTC. It is translated as CASSPQDRGIYEQYF.

This chain joins TRBV9 and TRBJ1-1; D uncertain. Trimming shortened V by 4 bases and J by 3 bases, and 16 bases separated the two germline ends. Germline V CDR1 and CDR2: SGDLS, YYNGEE. CDR3 length: 15 residues. This chain's CDR3 is CASSPGFDPYTEAFF. The CDR3 bases are TGTGCCAGCAGCCCCGGGTTCGACCCTTACACTGAAGCTTTCTTT.

The chain is built from TRBV30 and TRBJ2-3; TRBD2 matches at 11 bases. The CDR3 sequence is 16 residues long. Germline assignment: CDR1 GTSNPN and CDR2 SVGIG (reference sequence). Trimming cost V 2 bases and J 2 bases; bases outside gene matches: 6. The CDR3 reads CAWSTSGGRHTDTQYF. DNA for the CDR3: TGTGCCTGGAGTACTAGCGGGGGACGACACACAGATACGCAGTATTTT.

This clone was detected only a few times. The chain uses TRBV5-4 and TRBJ2-7; TRBD1 is a possible D gene (8 bases). V lost 4 bases and J 2 bases, leaving 16 bases between the germline ends. The CDR3 is 15 residues long. The germline V gene encodes CDR1 SGHNT and CDR2 YYREEE (reference sequence). The CDR3 here is CASSPGGQAPYEQYF. DNA for the CDR3: TGTGCCAGCAGCCCGGGGGGACAGGCCCCCTACGAGCAGTACTTC.

The CDR3 DNA reads as TGTGCCATCAGTGAGTCATTGGAGGAAAAACTGTTTTTT. It translates to CAISESLEEKLFF. V usage is TRBV10-3 and J usage is TRBJ1-4; D is unclear. There are 13 residues in the CDR3. Trimming shortened V by 0 bases and J by 8 bases, and 7 bases separated the two germline ends. The V gene's germline CDR1 is ENHRY and CDR2 SYGVKD.

V and J are TRBV7-9 and TRBJ1-2; the D gene is possibly TRBD1 (6 bases). Trimming cost V 2 bases and J 6 bases, with 13 bases left between them. The germline V gene encodes CDR1 SEHNR and CDR2 FQNEAQ (reference sequence). The CDR3 has 14 amino acids. CDR3 residues: CASSLTGLVDGYTF. The CDR3 DNA reads TGTGCCAGCAGCTTAACAGGGTTGGTGGATGGCTACACCTTC.

The rearrangement links TRBV12-5 to TRBJ1-1; a possible D gene is TRBD1 (5 bases). CDR1 is LGHNT and CDR2 is FRNRAP in the germline V gene. The CDR3 has 13 amino acids. Trimming took 5 bases from V and 3 from J, leaving 10 bases between them. The chain's CDR3 is CASGPPGDTEAFF. The CDR3 coding sequence is TGTGCTAGTGGTCCCCCGGGGGACACTGAAGCTTTCTTT.

The V call is TRBV19, the J call TRBJ1-3, with 7 bases fitting TRBD1. The CDR3 runs 15 residues. The germline CDR1 and CDR2 sequences are LNHDA and SQIVND (reference sequence). The V gene end was trimmed by 8 bases and the J gene end by 0 bases; junction bases not matched to a gene: 7. The chain's CDR3 is CASHPGGFSGNTIYF. The CDR3 DNA reads as TGTGCCAGTCATCCAGGGGGTTTCTCTGGAAACACCATATATTTT. The variable domain in full, completed from reference TRBV19 and TRBJ1-3, reads DGGITQSPKYLFRKEGQNVTLSCEQNLNHDAMYWYRQDPGQGLRLIYYSQIVNDFQKGDIAEGYSVSREKKESFPLTVTSAQKNPTAFYLCASHPGGFSGNTIYFGEGSWLTVV.

J is TRBJ1-2 and V is TRBV11-1, with D possibly being TRBD1 (6 bases). The CDR3 length is 13 residues. Germline V CDR1 and CDR2: SGHAT, FQDESV (reference sequence). V was trimmed by 3 bases and J by 12 bases, leaving 17 bases between them. The DNA of the CDR3 is TGTGCCAGCAGCTTTTGGGGGCAGTCCGACCACACCTTC. It codes for CASSFWGQSDHTF. Combining the CDR3 with reference TRBV11-1 and TRBJ1-2 gives the whole variable domain EAEVAQSPRYKITEKSQAVAFWCDPISGHATLYWYRQILGQGPELLVQFQDESVVDDSQLPKDRFSAERLKGVDSTLKIQPAELGDSAMYLCASSFWGQSDHTFGSGTRLTVV.

V and J are TRBV6-5 and TRBJ2-7; TRBD1 aligns across 7 bases. This CDR3 is 15 amino acids long. Germline V gene sequence: CDR1 MNHEY, CDR2 SVGAGI. The junction had 6 bases not matched to a gene; V was cut back by 2 bases and J by 2 bases. CDR3 region: CASSYATGAPYEQYF. DNA of the CDR3: TGTGCCAGCAGTTACGCTACAGGGGCCCCCTACGAGCAGTACTTC.